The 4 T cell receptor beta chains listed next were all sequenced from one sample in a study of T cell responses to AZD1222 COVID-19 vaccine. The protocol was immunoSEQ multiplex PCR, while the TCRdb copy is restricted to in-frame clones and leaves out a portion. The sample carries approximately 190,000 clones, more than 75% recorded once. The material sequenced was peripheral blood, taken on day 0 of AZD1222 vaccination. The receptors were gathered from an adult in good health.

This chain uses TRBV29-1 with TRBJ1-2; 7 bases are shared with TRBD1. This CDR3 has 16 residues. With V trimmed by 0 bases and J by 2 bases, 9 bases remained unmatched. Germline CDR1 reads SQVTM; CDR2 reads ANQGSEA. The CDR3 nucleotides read TGCAGCGTTGAAGATTGGAACAGGGGTCCAAACTATGGCTACACCTTC. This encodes CSVEDWNRGPNYGYTF.

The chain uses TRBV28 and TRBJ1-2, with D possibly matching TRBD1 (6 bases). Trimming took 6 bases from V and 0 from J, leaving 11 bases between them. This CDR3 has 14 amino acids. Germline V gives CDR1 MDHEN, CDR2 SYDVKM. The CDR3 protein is CASRLTGTNYGYTF. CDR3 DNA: TGTGCCAGCAGGTTGACAGGCACTAACTATGGCTACACCTTC.

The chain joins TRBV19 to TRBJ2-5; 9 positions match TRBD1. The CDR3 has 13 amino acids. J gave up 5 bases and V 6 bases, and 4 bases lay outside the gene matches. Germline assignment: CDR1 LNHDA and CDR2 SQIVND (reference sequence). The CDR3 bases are TGTGCCAGTAGGGACAGGGGAGGGGAGACCCAGTACTTC. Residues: CASRDRGGETQYF.

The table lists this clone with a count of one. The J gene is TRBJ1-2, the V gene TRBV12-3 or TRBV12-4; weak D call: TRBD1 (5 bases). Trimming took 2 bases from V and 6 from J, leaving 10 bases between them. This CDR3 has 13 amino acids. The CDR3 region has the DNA TGTGCCAGCAGTTTACGGCAGGGACATGGCTACACCTTC. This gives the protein CASSLRQGHGYTF.